The present T cell receptor (beta chain) was sequenced within a study of blood T cell repertoires in COVID-19. As for the study in general: Sample material is recorded as cDNA or gDNA derived from T cells, B-cell-depleted T cells, or PBMCs.

Repertoires were generated with immunoSEQ multiplex PCR, while TCRdb's copy carries only in-frame clones and drops some. In the table there are around 370,000 clones, more than 70% of which are singletons. This CDR3 has 13 amino acids. Trimming shortened V by 6 bases and J by 10 bases, and 18 bases separated the two germline ends. This sequence originates from a woman aged 18-35 years who had recovered from COVID-19. The sample was PBMCs or T cells enriched from blood (not recorded which). The chain has TRBV12-3 or TRBV12-4 and TRBJ1-2, with D tentatively TRBD1 (5 bases). The CDR3 spells CASSGPSGSDYTF. For the CDR3, the DNA is TGTGCCAGCAGCGGACCATCAGGGTCCGACTACACCTTC.